This TCR beta chain is from a study of CD8+ T cells in alopecia areata. From germline, CDR1 is SGHTA and CDR2 FQGNSA. The CDR3 loop spans 15 amino acids. The V end lost 3 bases, the J end lost 9 bases, and 20 bases lay between the germline ends. Whole-study results and caveats: Having one nonresponder leaves uncertain how baseline CD8+ expansion relates to response. Affected scalp, especially in alopecia totalis/universalis, had a higher clonality than normal scalp did. For patients receiving tofacitinib, scalp clonality and expanded CD8+ clones among the top 100 significantly decreased.

RNA was isolated and reverse transcribed to cDNA, the sequencing template. Produced via immunoSEQ multiplex PCR; TCRdb's table is partial and in-frame only. The sample consists of around 110,000 clones, around 50% of them appearing once. This clone was picked up a small number of times. What it recognizes is unknown. Treatment noted: oral pan-JAK inhibitor, 5-10 mg twice daily. Those with alopecia areata gave lesional scalp punch biopsies and peripheral blood. The source material was CD8+ T cells sorted from blood, sampled at week 24, from a patient treated with tofacitinib. The V call is TRBV7-2, the J call TRBJ1-2; TRBD1 is a possible D gene (5 bases). The receptor's source is a human donor with alopecia areata. DNA of the CDR3: TGTGCCAGCAGCTTTGATGTAGGGGCGGGAAATCGCTACACCTTC. Its translation is CASSFDVGAGNRYTF.